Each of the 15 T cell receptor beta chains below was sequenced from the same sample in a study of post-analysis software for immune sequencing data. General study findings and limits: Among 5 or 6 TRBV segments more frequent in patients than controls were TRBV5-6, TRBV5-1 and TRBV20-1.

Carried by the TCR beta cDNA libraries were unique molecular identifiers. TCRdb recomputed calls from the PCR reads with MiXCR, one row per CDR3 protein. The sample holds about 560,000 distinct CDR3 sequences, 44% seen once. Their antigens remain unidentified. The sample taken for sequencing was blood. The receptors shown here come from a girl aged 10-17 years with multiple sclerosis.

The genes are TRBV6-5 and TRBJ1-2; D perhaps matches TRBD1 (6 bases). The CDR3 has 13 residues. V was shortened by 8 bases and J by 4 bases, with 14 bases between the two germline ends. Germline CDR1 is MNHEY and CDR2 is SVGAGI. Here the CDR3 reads CASAGDPSYGYTF. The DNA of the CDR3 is TGTGCCAGCGCAGGGGACCCGTCCTATGGCTACACCTTC.

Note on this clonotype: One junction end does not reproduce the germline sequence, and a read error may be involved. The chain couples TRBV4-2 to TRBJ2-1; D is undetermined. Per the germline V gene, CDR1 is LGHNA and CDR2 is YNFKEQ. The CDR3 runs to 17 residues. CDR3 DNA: TGTGCCAGCAGCCAAGATGGAATGGGGTATTTCTACAGTGAGCAGTTCTTC. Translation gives CASSQDGMGYFYSEQFF.

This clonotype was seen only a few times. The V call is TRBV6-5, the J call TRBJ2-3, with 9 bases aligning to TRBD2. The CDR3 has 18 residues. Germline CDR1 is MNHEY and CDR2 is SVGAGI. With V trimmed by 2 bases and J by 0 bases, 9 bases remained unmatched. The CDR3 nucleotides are TGTGCCAGCAGTTACCCTATTAGCGGGGGCGATAGCACAGATACGCAGTATTTT. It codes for CASSYPISGGDSTDTQYF.

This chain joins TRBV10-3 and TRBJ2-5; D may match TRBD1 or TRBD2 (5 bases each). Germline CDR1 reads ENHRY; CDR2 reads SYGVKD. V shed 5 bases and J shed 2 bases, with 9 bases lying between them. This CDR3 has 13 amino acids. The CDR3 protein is CAISRDPQETQYF. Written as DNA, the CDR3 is TGTGCCATCAGTCGGGACCCACAAGAGACCCAGTACTTC.

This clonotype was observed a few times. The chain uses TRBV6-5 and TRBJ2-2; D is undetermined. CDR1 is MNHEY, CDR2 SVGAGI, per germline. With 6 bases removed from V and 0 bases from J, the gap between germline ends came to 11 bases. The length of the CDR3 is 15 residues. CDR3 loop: CASSSDVPNTGELFF. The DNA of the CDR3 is TGTGCCAGCAGCTCAGACGTACCGAACACCGGGGAGCTGTTTTTT.

The CDR3 loop reads CASSWTGGGYGYTF. The DNA of the CDR3 is TGTGCCAGCAGTTGGACAGGGGGCGGCTATGGCTACACCTTC. The V gene is TRBV27, the J gene TRBJ1-2, with TRBD1 matching over 11 bases. This CDR3 has 14 residues. V was pared by 4 bases and J by 4 bases, with 2 bases of the junction left unmatched. Germline loops: CDR1 MNHEY, CDR2 SMNVEV (reference sequence).

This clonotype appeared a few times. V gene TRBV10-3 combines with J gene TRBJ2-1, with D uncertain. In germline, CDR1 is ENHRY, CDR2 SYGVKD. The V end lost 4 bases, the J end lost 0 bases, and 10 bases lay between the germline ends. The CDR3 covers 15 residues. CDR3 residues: CAISGSPSSYNEQFF. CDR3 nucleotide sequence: TGTGCCATCAGTGGGAGTCCGAGCTCCTACAATGAGCAGTTCTTC.

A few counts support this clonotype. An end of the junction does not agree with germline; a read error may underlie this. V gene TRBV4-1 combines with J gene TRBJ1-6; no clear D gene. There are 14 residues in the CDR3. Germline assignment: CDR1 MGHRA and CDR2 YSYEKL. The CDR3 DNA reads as TGCGCCAGCAGCCAAGAAAGGAGGGATTCACCCCCCCACTTT. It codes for CASSQERRDSPPHF.

DNA for the CDR3: TGTGCCAGCAGTTTAGCGGTCGGATACTATGGCTACACCTTC. This sequence encodes CASSLAVGYYGYTF. The rearrangement uses TRBV12-3 or TRBV12-4 and TRBJ1-2; D is unclear. Trimming shortened V by 0 bases and J by 3 bases, and 8 bases separated the two germline ends. The CDR3 is 14 residues long.

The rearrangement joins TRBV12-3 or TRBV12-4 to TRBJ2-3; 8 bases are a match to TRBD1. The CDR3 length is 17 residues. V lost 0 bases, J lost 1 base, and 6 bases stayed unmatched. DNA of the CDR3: TGTGCCAGCAGTTTAGCGCAGGGGGCGTTTGGCACAGATACGCAGTATTTT. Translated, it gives CASSLAQGAFGTDTQYF.

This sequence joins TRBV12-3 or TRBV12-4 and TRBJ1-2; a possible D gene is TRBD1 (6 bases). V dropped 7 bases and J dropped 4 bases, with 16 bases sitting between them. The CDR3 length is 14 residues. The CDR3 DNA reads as TGTGCCAGCACTCCGGGGGGGCCGAGCTATGGCTACACCTTC. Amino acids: CASTPGGPSYGYTF.

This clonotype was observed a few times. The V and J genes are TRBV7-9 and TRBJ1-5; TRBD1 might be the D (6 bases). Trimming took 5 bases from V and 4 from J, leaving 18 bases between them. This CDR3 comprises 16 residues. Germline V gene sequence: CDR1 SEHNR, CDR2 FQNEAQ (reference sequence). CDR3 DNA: TGTGCCAGCAGCACGACGGGGGGCGCGGGGAATCAGCCCCAGCATTTT. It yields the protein CASSTTGGAGNQPQHF.

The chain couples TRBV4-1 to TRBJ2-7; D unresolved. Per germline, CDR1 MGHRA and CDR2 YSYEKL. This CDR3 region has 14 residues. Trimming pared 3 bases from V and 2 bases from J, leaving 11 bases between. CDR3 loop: CASSQIAETYEQYF. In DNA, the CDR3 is TGCGCCAGCAGCCAGATCGCAGAGACCTACGAGCAGTACTTC.

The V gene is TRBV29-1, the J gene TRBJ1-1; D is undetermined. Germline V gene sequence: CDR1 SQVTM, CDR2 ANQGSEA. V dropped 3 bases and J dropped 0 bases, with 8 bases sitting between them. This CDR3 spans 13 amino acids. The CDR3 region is CSVERLLNTEAFF. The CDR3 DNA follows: TGCAGCGTTGAGCGGCTATTGAACACTGAAGCTTTCTTT.

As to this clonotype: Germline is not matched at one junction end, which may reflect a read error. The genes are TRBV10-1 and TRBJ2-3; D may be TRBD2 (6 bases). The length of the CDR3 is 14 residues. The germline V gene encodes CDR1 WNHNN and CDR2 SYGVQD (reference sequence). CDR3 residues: CATSSGLSTDTQYF. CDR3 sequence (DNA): TGCGCCACCAGTAGCGGCCTTAGCACAGATACGCAGTATTTT.